A selection of T cell receptor beta chains follows, all from one sample in a study of cytomegalovirus exposure and HLA in healthy donors. Profiled with immunoSEQ multiplex PCR; TCRdb holds only in-frame clones, not every one. Of roughly 140,000 clones in the sample, more than 70% were seen once. Sequenced input: PBMCs. The receptor source for this set is a woman aged 40 to 50 in good health and CMV-seronegative. The CDR3 runs from the conserved cysteine through the conserved F or W. The D gene is left open where the match is weak. Not every row has a clone size; where given, it reads once, few, many or a size class.

d_gene	v_gene	abundance	j_gene	CDR3aa	CDR3nt
TRBD1	TRBV19	NA	TRBJ2-7	CASSLSTRDRGQEQYF	TGTGCCAGCTCCCTGTCGACCCGGGACAGGGGGCAAGAGCAGTACTTC
NA	TRBV5-1	NA	TRBJ1-2	CASSLERTNGYTF	TGCGCCAGCAGCTTGGAACGGACAAATGGCTACACCTTC
NA	TRBV5-5	NA	TRBJ1-6	CASSLAAAYNSPLHF	TGTGCCAGCAGCTTAGCGGCCGCCTATAATTCACCCCTCCACTTT
NA	TRBV7-9	once	TRBJ1-3	CSSSASFLSSGNTIYF	TGTTCCAGCAGCGCGTCCTTTCTCTCCTCTGGAAACACCATATATTTT
TRBD1	TRBV10-3	NA	TRBJ2-3	CAISGTGSTDTQYF	TGTGCCATCAGCGGGACAGGGAGCACAGATACGCAGTATTTT
TRBD1	TRBV10-3	NA	TRBJ1-6	CAISAGQGNNSPLHF	TGTGCCATCAGTGCGGGACAGGGGAATAATTCACCCCTCCACTTT
NA	TRBV2	NA	TRBJ1-4	CASRAEGEKLFF	TGTGCCAGCCGGGCGGAGGGGGAAAAACTGTTTTTT
NA	TRBV5-1	NA	TRBJ1-1	CASSLEGGRTEAFF	TGCGCCAGCAGCTTGGAAGGGGGAAGGACTGAAGCTTTCTTT
NA	TRBV19	few	TRBJ1-2	CASSINGQIYGYTF	TGTGCCAGTAGTATAAACGGACAGATCTATGGCTACACCTTC
TRBD1	TRBV6-5	NA	TRBJ1-6	CASSYSGQGSSPLHF	TGTGCCAGCAGTTACTCGGGACAGGGGTCTTCACCCCTCCACTTT
NA	TRBV5-1	NA	TRBJ2-7	CASSLVGAGEQYF	TGCGCCAGCAGCTTGGTAGGGGCAGGGGAGCAGTACTTC
TRBD1	TRBV5-1	once	TRBJ1-6	CASAREGQSGSPLHF	TGCGCCAGCGCGCGAGAGGGACAGTCCGGTTCACCCCTCCACTTT
NA	TRBV5-8	few	TRBJ2-7	CASSFYLLAQSYEQYF	TGTGCCAGCAGCTTTTATCTCCTAGCGCAATCCTACGAGCAGTACTTC
NA	TRBV29-1	NA	TRBJ2-3	CSVDRDTDTQYF	TGCAGCGTTGACAGGGACACAGATACGCAGTATTTT
TRBD1	TRBV7-9	NA	TRBJ2-3	CASSHDRGRSGMDTQYF	TGTGCCAGCAGCCACGACAGGGGGCGATCCGGAATGGATACGCAGTATTTT
TRBD1	TRBV5-6	once	TRBJ2-7	CASSAPPGQGNEQYF	TGTGCCAGCAGCGCCCCACCGGGACAGGGTAACGAGCAGTACTTC
NA	TRBV21-1	NA	TRBJ1-1	CASSTRTTGEVSRTEAFF	TGTGCCAGCAGCACTCGGACGACAGGGGAGGTGAGTAGGACTGAAGCTTTCTTT
TRBD1	TRBV27	NA	TRBJ1-2	CASSWTGGYGYTF	TGTGCCAGCAGCTGGACAGGGGGCTATGGCTACACCTTC
NA	TRBV15	once	TRBJ1-5	CATSRDSWGGSNQPQHF	TGTGCCACCAGCAGAGATAGTTGGGGGGGGAGCAATCAGCCCCAGCATTTT
NA	TRBV27	NA	TRBJ1-2	CASSLMGEDYGYTF	TGTGCCAGCAGTTTAATGGGAGAGGACTATGGCTACACCTTC
TRBD2	TRBV29-1	NA	TRBJ2-3	CSVEGGGDTQYF	TGCAGCGTTGAAGGGGGGGGAGATACGCAGTATTTT
TRBD2	TRBV5-6	NA	TRBJ2-5	CASSLVRTSGETQYF	TGTGCCAGCAGCTTGGTCCGGACTAGTGGGGAGACCCAGTACTTC
NA	TRBV28	NA	TRBJ2-3	CASRSGLRDTQYF	TGTGCGTCGCGGAGCGGGTTGAGAGATACGCAGTATTTT
TRBD2	TRBV18	once	TRBJ2-3	CASSPSSGSTDTQYF	TGTGCCAGCTCACCTTCTAGCGGGAGCACAGATACGCAGTATTTT